A single sample is the source of the 21 T cell receptor beta chains below, sequenced in a study of response to subunit inactivated influenza vaccine. Each CDR3 protein gets one entry after TCRdb re-called the RT-PCR reads with MiXCR. This sample yields 400,000 to 650,000 distinct CDR3 sequences, of which 7.2% are seen a single time; around 13% belongs to the top ten. Material: PBMCs from blood, obtained 23 months after vaccination. The receptors stem from a man between 50 and 69 years old who received an inactivated influenza vaccine.

V usage is TRBV5-6 and J usage is TRBJ2-3; TRBD2 might be the D (6 bases). This CDR3 region has 16 residues. Germline V gives CDR1 SGHDT, CDR2 YYEEEE. V lost 1 base to trimming and J lost 3 bases, with 15 bases between them. The DNA for the CDR3 is TGTGCCAGCAGCTTGTTTGTCGGAGCGGGTACAGATACGCAGTATTTT. This gives the protein CASSLFVGAGTDTQYF.

The chain is built from TRBV7-2 and TRBJ1-4; D not certain. Germline CDR1 is SGHTA and CDR2 is FQGNSA. This CDR3 contains 15 residues. The V end lost 1 base, the J end lost 7 bases, and 13 bases lay between the germline ends. CDR3 loop: CASSLGFGNLEKLFF. The CDR3 coding sequence is TGTGCCAGCAGCTTAGGGTTCGGGAACCTTGAAAAACTGTTTTTT.

This clonotype was counted ten times or more. The rearrangement uses TRBV5-6 and TRBJ2-7, with D possibly TRBD1 on 6 matching bases. This CDR3 has 14 amino acids. In germline, CDR1 is SGHDT, CDR2 YYEEEE. Between the trimmed V and J ends, which lost 4 bases and 2 bases, there was a span of 13 bases. Here the CDR3 reads CASSPTGLTYEQYF. CDR3 bases: TGTGCCAGCAGCCCTACAGGGCTAACCTACGAGCAGTACTTC.

This clonotype occurred a few times. The chain couples TRBV12-3 or TRBV12-4 to TRBJ2-1; the D gene is possibly TRBD2 (5 bases). The CDR3 has 16 residues. Trimming cost V 3 bases and J 2 bases, with 14 bases left between them. The DNA for the CDR3 is TGTGCCAGCAGTTTGGCTTTACACGGGGCCTACAATGAGCAGTTCTTC. This sequence encodes CASSLALHGAYNEQFF.

The chain couples TRBV20-1 to TRBJ1-5; 7 bases match TRBD1. CDR3 length: 14 amino acids. Trimming at V came to 1 base and at J to 2 bases, leaving 2 bases not matched to a gene. Germline V gene data show CDR1 as DFQATT and CDR2 as SNEGSKA (reference sequence). The CDR3, as DNA: TGCAGTGCTAGAGGACAGGGTGGCAATCAGCCCCAGCATTTT. Amino acids: CSARGQGGNQPQHF.

This clonotype came up a few times. The V and J genes are TRBV5-1 and TRBJ1-2; no clear D. Trimming took off 4 bases at V and 7 bases at J, with 17 bases between the two ends. Per the germline V gene, CDR1 is SGHRS and CDR2 is YFSETQ. This CDR3 comprises 14 residues. The CDR3 sequence: CASSEDSGPFGYTF. The DNA of the CDR3 is TGCGCCAGCAGCGAGGATAGCGGGCCCTTTGGCTACACCTTC.

V and J are TRBV4-2 and TRBJ2-7, with 7 bases identical to TRBD2. The CDR3 has 16 amino acids. With V trimmed by 0 bases and J by 1 base, 6 bases remained unmatched. Germline lookup yields CDR1 LGHNA and CDR2 YNFKEQ. CDR3 in DNA: TGTGCCAGCAGCCAAGAGATCACGGGAGGATCCTACGAGCAGTACTTC. Translation: CASSQEITGGSYEQYF.

This clonotype was observed a handful of times. This chain joins TRBV13 and TRBJ1-3; TRBD1 is a possible D gene (6 bases). The CDR3 has 16 residues. V lost 5 bases, J lost 5 bases, and 19 bases lay in between. CDR1 is PRHDT and CDR2 is FYEKMQ in the germline V gene (reference sequence). In DNA, the CDR3 is TGTGCCAGCAGCCTAACCGTGGCCGGGGGCCGAAACACCATATATTTT. Translating it yields CASSLTVAGGRNTIYF.

This chain links TRBV27 with TRBJ2-1; 10 nucleotides line up with TRBD2. This CDR3 has 15 residues. Germline trimming cut 8 bases from V and 4 bases from J; bases unmatched to any gene: 8. Germline loops: CDR1 MNHEY, CDR2 SMNVEV (reference sequence). DNA for the CDR3: TGTGCCAGCGGTTCTAGCGGGAGACCGTACAATGAGCAGTTCTTC. It specifies CASGSSGRPYNEQFF.

This clonotype has at least ten counts. CDR3 residues: CASSLAVVDTEAFF. CDR3 coding DNA: TGCGCCAGCAGCTTGGCGGTCGTGGACACTGAAGCTTTCTTT. The V and J genes are TRBV5-1 and TRBJ1-1; D is undetermined. V was pared by 0 bases and J by 3 bases, with 9 bases between. Germline CDR1 reads SGHRS; CDR2 reads YFSETQ. The CDR3 length is 14 residues.

The chain links TRBV20-1 to TRBJ2-1; TRBD2 is a possible D gene (5 bases). The CDR3 loop spans 15 amino acids. The germline gives CDR1 DFQATT, CDR2 SNEGSKA (reference sequence). V lost 0 bases, J lost 7 bases, and 16 bases lay in between. This CDR3 is CSAREEATRWNEQFF. The CDR3 DNA follows: TGCAGTGCTAGAGAAGAGGCTACTAGGTGGAATGAGCAGTTCTTC.

The table lists this clonotype with a few counts. The V call is TRBV4-2, the J call TRBJ1-1, with no clear D. Trimming removed 0 bases at V and 1 base at J, with 18 bases between. The CDR3 is 18 amino acids. The germline V gene has CDR1 LGHNA and CDR2 YNFKEQ. In DNA form, the CDR3 reads TGTGCCAGCAGCCAAGATGGCCTGACCCGCCCCAGGAACACTGAAGCTTTCTTT. Its protein product is CASSQDGLTRPRNTEAFF.

This clonotype was recorded many times. The genes are TRBV11-2 and TRBJ1-3; D gene unclear. Between the trimmed V and J ends, which lost 0 bases and 0 bases, there was a span of 6 bases. This CDR3 is 15 amino acids long. Germline-derived CDR1 and CDR2 are SGHAT and FQNNGV. The CDR3 nucleotides are TGTGCCAGCAGCTTAGAGGGGTACTCTGGAAACACCATATATTTT. This encodes CASSLEGYSGNTIYF.

This clonotype has at least ten counts. The chain couples TRBV27 to TRBJ1-2; D is uncertain. Germline CDR1 reads MNHEY; CDR2 reads SMNVEV (reference sequence). V shed 4 bases and J shed 1 base, with 10 bases lying between them. CDR3 length: 14 amino acids. CDR3 nucleotides: TGTGCCAGCAGTTCGGGTTTCCATAACTATGGCTACACCTTC. It codes for CASSSGFHNYGYTF.

In its sample, this clonotype was seen a few times. The gene calls are TRBV12-3 or TRBV12-4 and TRBJ2-1; tentatively, D is TRBD1 or TRBD2 (6 bases each). Trimming cost V 6 bases and J 8 bases, with 20 bases left between them. This CDR3 is built from 15 residues. The CDR3 reads CASSDPGALWDEQFF. CDR3 nucleotide sequence: TGTGCCAGCAGCGATCCGGGGGCCCTGTGGGATGAGCAGTTCTTC.

Many counts were recorded for this clonotype. The chain joins TRBV5-1 to TRBJ2-2; TRBD2 aligns across 7 bases. The V gene end was trimmed by 0 bases and the J gene end by 6 bases; junction bases not matched to a gene: 8. Germline values: CDR1 SGHRS, CDR2 YFSETQ. This CDR3 spans 16 amino acids. The CDR3 is CASSLERDSRSGELFF. For the CDR3, the DNA is TGCGCCAGCAGCTTGGAGCGGGATTCTCGTTCCGGGGAGCTGTTTTTT.

This clonotype was found many times. The chain joins TRBV2 to TRBJ1-2; 7 bases fit TRBD1. From germline, CDR1 is SNHLY and CDR2 FYNNEI. Trimming removed 1 base from V and 7 bases from J; junction bases left unmatched: 3. The CDR3 has 13 residues. CDR3 DNA sequence: TGTGCCAGCAGTGAAGTACAGGGGCTTGGCTACACCTTC. Amino acids: CASSEVQGLGYTF.

V usage is TRBV30 and J usage is TRBJ1-1; TRBD1 might be the D (6 bases). The germline CDR1 and CDR2 sequences are GTSNPN and SVGIG (reference sequence). V lost 0 bases to trimming and J lost 10 bases, with 18 bases between them. The CDR3 runs 14 residues. The DNA of the CDR3 is TGTGCCTGGAGTGTACTCGGGGGCGCGGTAGTAGCTTTCTTT. It yields the protein CAWSVLGGAVVAFF.

V gene TRBV4-3 combines with J gene TRBJ2-3, with D perhaps TRBD1 or TRBD2 (5 bases each). V was trimmed by 3 bases and J by 2 bases, leaving 12 bases between them. This CDR3 contains 15 residues. The germline CDR1 and CDR2 sequences are LGHNA and YSLEER. The CDR3 loop is CASSQGTSNTDTQYF. CDR3 DNA: TGCGCCAGCAGCCAGGGGACCAGCAACACAGATACGCAGTATTTT.

The chain couples TRBV27 to TRBJ2-7; D unclear. Germline CDR1 is MNHEY and CDR2 is SMNVEV (reference sequence). V gave up 5 bases and J gave up 2 bases, with 13 bases separating them. This CDR3 is built from 14 residues. The CDR3 here is CASSRSQPPYEQYF. The DNA of the CDR3 is TGTGCCAGCAGTCGGTCACAGCCGCCCTACGAGCAGTACTTC.

This rearrangement joins TRBV19 to TRBJ1-6; D is possibly TRBD1 (5 bases). From germline, CDR1 is LNHDA and CDR2 SQIVND (reference sequence). The CDR3 totals 14 residues. The V end lost 4 bases, the J end lost 6 bases, and 10 bases lay between the germline ends. For the CDR3, the DNA is TGTGCCAGTAGTACGGGGCAGATTAATTCACCCCTCCACTTT. Translated, it gives CASSTGQINSPLHF.